This entry concerns a single TCR beta chain. CDR1 and CDR2 (germline): WSHSY, SAAADI. The CDR3 extends over 15 amino acids. V dropped 4 bases and J dropped 5; count of bases not matched to a gene: 9. The record originates from a study of blood T cell repertoires in COVID-19. Assay: immunoSEQ multiplex PCR; the TCRdb copy retains only in-frame clones and omits some. The sample includes 350,000 to 500,000 clones, nearly 90% seen only once; the top ten take approximately 1.3%. The sequence was obtained from a woman between 18 and 29 years old who had been exposed to COVID-19. The specimen was PBMCs or T cells enriched from blood (not recorded which). The rearrangement joins TRBV10-2 to TRBJ2-7, with TRBD1 matching over 9 bases. CDR3 DNA: TGCGCCAGCAGTGTCTCCCCAGGGACAGGGAACGAGCAGTACTTC. Translating gives CASSVSPGTGNEQYF.